The next 25 T cell receptor beta chains were all read from a single sample in a study of T cell changes during pregnancy in multiple sclerosis. Repertoires were generated with immunoSEQ multiplex PCR, while TCRdb's copy carries only in-frame clones and drops some. The sample has roughly 15,000 clones; around 82% are singletons. The sequences come from CD8+ T cells from peripheral blood mononuclear cells, collected in the third trimester of pregnancy. The receptors derive from a female donor in good health, enrolled as a control in a pregnancy study.

The V gene is TRBV7-6, the J gene TRBJ2-1, with 9 bases lining up with TRBD2. Germline V gives CDR1 SGHVS, CDR2 FNYEAQ. V lost 4 bases to trimming and J lost 4 bases; unmatched junction nucleotides: 5. This CDR3 spans 15 amino acids. The CDR3, as DNA: TGTGCCAGCAGCTATACTAGCGGGCCGTACAATGAGCAGTTCTTC. This gives the protein CASSYTSGPYNEQFF.

The gene calls are TRBV27 and TRBJ2-1, with 8 nucleotides matching TRBD2. The CDR3 length is 14 residues. Germline CDR1 reads MNHEY; CDR2 reads SMNVEV (reference sequence). J was trimmed by 6 bases and V by 3 bases; bases with no gene match: 4. The CDR3 nucleotides read TGTGCCAGCAGTTTCGGTAGCGGGGTCAATGAGCAGTTCTTC. Amino acids: CASSFGSGVNEQFF.

The chain links TRBV6-1 to TRBJ1-2; possible D gene TRBD1, 6 bases. In germline, CDR1 is MNHNS, CDR2 SASEGT. CDR3 length: 15 residues. Between the trimmed V and J ends, which lost 1 base and 6 bases, there was a span of 15 bases. CDR3 in DNA: TGTGCCAGCAGTGAAGGGACAGACCGGGGGGATGGCTACACCTTC. It codes for CASSEGTDRGDGYTF.

In regard to this clone: Other DNA sequences in the same sample also yield this CDR3. The J gene is TRBJ2-1, the V gene TRBV10-3; 7 bases are a match to TRBD2. From germline, CDR1 is ENHRY and CDR2 SYGVKD. CDR3 length equals 16 residues. J lost 4 bases, V lost 0 bases, and 6 bases had no gene match. CDR3 amino acids: CAISESMAGEYNEQFF. Here the CDR3 DNA reads TGTGCCATCAGTGAGTCGATGGCGGGGGAGTACAATGAGCAGTTCTTC.

The gene calls are TRBV12-5 and TRBJ2-1; no firm D call. Trimming cost V 5 bases and J 3 bases, with 5 bases left between them. Germline CDR1 is LGHNT and CDR2 is FRNRAP. The CDR3 consists of 12 residues. Here the CDR3 reads CASGPDYNEQFF. Written as DNA, the CDR3 is TGTGCTAGTGGTCCAGACTACAATGAGCAGTTCTTC.

The rearrangement joins TRBV5-3 to TRBJ1-1, with D possibly matching TRBD1 (5 bases). TRBV5-3 is reported as an ORF; its role is uncertain. V was trimmed by 4 bases and J by 6 bases, leaving 10 bases between them. CDR3 size: 12 residues. The DNA of the CDR3 is TGTGCCAGAAGCCCCCAGGGATCTGAAGCTTTCTTT. Translation: CARSPQGSEAFF.

This clone was counted only a few times. This sample includes further DNA sequences coding for the same CDR3. This chain uses TRBV5-1 with TRBJ1-1, with a tentative D call TRBD1 (5 bases). CDR3 length: 12 amino acids. Per germline, CDR1 SGHRS and CDR2 YFSETQ. Trimming stripped 8 bases from V and 1 base from J, with 9 bases between. The CDR3 is CASRTGNTEAFF. DNA for the CDR3: TGCGCCAGTCGAACAGGGAACACTGAAGCTTTCTTT.

In this sample, this clone turned up many times. This chain joins TRBV19 and TRBJ1-1; D perhaps matches TRBD1 (6 bases). Trimming stripped 3 bases from V and 11 bases from J, with 19 bases between. The CDR3 has 14 amino acids. The V gene's germline CDR1 is LNHDA and CDR2 SQIVND (reference sequence). The CDR3 nucleotides are TGTGCCAGTAGTATTCCCCGGGGGGGCCGAGTCGCTTTCTTT. It codes for CASSIPRGGRVAFF.

The J gene is TRBJ2-2, the V gene TRBV30, with 15 bases aligning to TRBD2. CDR1 is GTSNPN, CDR2 SVGIG, per germline (reference sequence). V shed 3 bases and J 6 bases; nucleotides not matched to a gene: 8. The CDR3 is made up of 17 amino acids. The CDR3 sequence is CAWSPIGLAGGPGELFF. As DNA, the CDR3 is TGTGCCTGGAGCCCGATAGGACTAGCGGGAGGGCCCGGGGAGCTGTTTTTT.

J is TRBJ1-5 and V is TRBV2; 9 nucleotides align to TRBD1. V lost 7 bases to trimming and J lost 5 bases; unmatched junction nucleotides: 3. Germline V gives CDR1 SNHLY, CDR2 FYNNEI. The length of the CDR3 is 13 residues. The CDR3 DNA reads as TGTGCCAGCACCTGGACAGGGGATCAGCCCCAGCATTTT. The encoded protein is CASTWTGDQPQHF.

This clone was recorded once. The rearrangement uses TRBV15 and TRBJ2-2, with a weak D call TRBD1 (5 bases). CDR3 size: 18 residues. The germline V gene has CDR1 LNHNV and CDR2 YYDKDF (reference sequence). Trimming removed 0 bases from V and 5 bases from J, with 19 bases in between. CDR3 in DNA: TGTGCCACCAGCAGAGATACGGTTGGACATCTTAGGACCGGGGAGCTGTTTTTT. This gives the protein CATSRDTVGHLRTGELFF.

This rearrangement joins TRBV4-3 to TRBJ2-7, with a weak D call TRBD1 (6 bases). Germline assignment: CDR1 LGHNA and CDR2 YSLEER. The V end was cut by 4 bases, the J end by 4 bases, with 17 bases between. The CDR3 runs 15 residues. CDR3: CASSPNRDGTYEQYF. The CDR3 nucleotides are TGCGCCAGCAGCCCAAACAGGGATGGCACGTACGAGCAGTACTTC.

The gene calls are TRBV27 and TRBJ2-7, with 8 positions matching TRBD1. V lost 5 bases to trimming and J lost 0 bases; unmatched junction nucleotides: 12. The CDR3 has 17 amino acids. CDR1 is MNHEY and CDR2 is SMNVEV in the germline V gene (reference sequence). CDR3 protein: CASSAALRDRTSYEQYF. The DNA for the CDR3 is TGTGCCAGCAGTGCCGCCCTCCGGGACAGGACCTCCTACGAGCAGTACTTC.

The rearrangement joins TRBV9 to TRBJ2-1; 9 bases agree with TRBD2. The ends lost 3 bases at V and 4 bases at J; junction bases unmatched: 2. The CDR3 loop spans 14 amino acids. CDR1 is SGDLS and CDR2 is YYNGEE in the germline V gene. The CDR3 nucleotides are TGTGCCAGCAGCGGCGGGGGGGCTTACAATGAGCAGTTCTTC. It translates to CASSGGGAYNEQFF.

The chain has TRBV6-5 and TRBJ1-3; D is perhaps TRBD1 (5 bases). This CDR3 is 14 amino acids long. Germline CDR1 MNHEY, CDR2 SVGAGI. V gave up 5 bases and J gave up 2 bases, with 10 bases separating them. The CDR3 DNA is TGTGCCAGCAGTCCATCAGGGACTGGAAACACCATATATTTT. Translation gives CASSPSGTGNTIYF.

The rearrangement links TRBV9 to TRBJ2-5; D is perhaps TRBD2 (7 bases). Germline V gives CDR1 SGDLS, CDR2 YYNGEE. There are 15 residues in the CDR3. Trimming shortened V by 5 bases and J by 6 bases, and 20 bases separated the two germline ends. The CDR3: CASSGLGGGQKTQYF. CDR3 coding DNA: TGTGCCAGCAGTGGCTTGGGGGGGGGCCAGAAGACCCAGTACTTC.

The chain employs TRBV10-2 and TRBJ2-7; TRBD1 matches at 10 bases. The CDR3 has 13 residues. Unmatched junction bases numbered 3, after V lost 3 bases and J lost 7 bases. Germline CDR1 reads WSHSY; CDR2 reads SAAADI. The CDR3 DNA reads TGCGCCAGCAGTGAAGGGACAGGGGTTGAGCAGTACTTC. Translated, it gives CASSEGTGVEQYF.

The chain has TRBV19 and TRBJ2-3; a possible D gene is TRBD1 (6 bases). This CDR3 comprises 14 residues. From germline, CDR1 is LNHDA and CDR2 SQIVND (reference sequence). The ends were cut back, 1 base at V and 3 bases at J, with 8 bases in the middle. DNA of the CDR3: TGTGCCAGTAGTATAGGAGGGGGAACAGATACGCAGTATTTT. Its protein product is CASSIGGGTDTQYF.

The chain uses TRBV2 and TRBJ2-3; 12 positions match TRBD2. CDR3 length equals 15 residues. V shed 7 bases, J shed 7 bases, and the junction held 9 bases outside the gene matches. Per germline, CDR1 SNHLY and CDR2 FYNNEI. The CDR3 here is CASKWTSGEVNTQYF. In DNA, the CDR3 is TGTGCCAGCAAGTGGACTAGCGGGGAGGTAAATACGCAGTATTTT.

The chain couples TRBV5-1 to TRBJ2-3; 7 bases map to TRBD2. The CDR3 length is 15 residues. CDR1 SGHRS and CDR2 YFSETQ come from the germline V gene. Germline trimming cut 1 base from V and 5 bases from J; bases unmatched to any gene: 7. The CDR3 DNA is TGCGCCAGCAGCTTGTACGCGCGGGAGATAGATACGCAGTATTTT. Its protein is CASSLYAREIDTQYF. The entire variable domain, with the rest obtained from reference TRBV5-1 and TRBJ2-3, is as follows: KAGVTQTPRYLIKTRGQQVTLSCSPISGHRSVSWYQQTPGQGLQFLFEYFSETQRNKGNFPGRFSGRQFSNSRSEMNVSTLELGDSALYLCASSLYAREIDTQYFGPGTRLTVL.

The chain is built from TRBV5-8 and TRBJ2-3; 10 bases are a match to TRBD2. Germline CDR1 reads SGHTS; CDR2 reads YDEGEE. V lost 5 bases, J lost 1 base, and 4 bases stayed unmatched. The CDR3 loop spans 15 amino acids. The CDR3 spells CASSPGLAGTDTQYF. CDR3 DNA: TGTGCCAGCAGTCCAGGACTAGCGGGCACAGATACGCAGTATTTT.

In this sample, this clone turned up once. The rearrangement uses TRBV5-1 and TRBJ2-7, with 10 bases identical to TRBD1. V trimming: 5 bases; J trimming: 2 bases; junction bases outside the gene matches: 4. Germline assignment: CDR1 SGHRS and CDR2 YFSETQ. The CDR3 extends over 14 amino acids. The CDR3 DNA sequence: TGCGCCAGCAGTTGGACAGGGGGGGCCTACGAGCAGTACTTC. It translates to CASSWTGGAYEQYF.

The V gene is TRBV5-1, the J gene TRBJ2-3; a possible D gene is TRBD2 (5 bases). Germline assignment: CDR1 SGHRS and CDR2 YFSETQ. V lost 5 bases, J lost 0 bases, and 13 bases lay in between. This CDR3 is built from 15 residues. CDR3 coding DNA: TGCGCCAGCAGTCCCGCCGGACTTAGCACAGATACGCAGTATTTT. It yields the protein CASSPAGLSTDTQYF.

This chain joins TRBV7-9 and TRBJ2-5, with 7 bases matching TRBD1. The CDR3 extends over 14 amino acids. J was trimmed by 4 bases and V by 5 bases; bases with no gene match: 7. CDR1 SEHNR and CDR2 FQNEAQ come from the germline V gene (reference sequence). The CDR3 nucleotides are TGTGCCAGCAGCGGCGGACAGGCCCGAGAGACCCAGTACTTC. This sequence encodes CASSGGQARETQYF.

The chain recombines TRBV5-6 with TRBJ1-1; 8 nucleotides agree with TRBD1. J gave up 1 base and V 6 bases, and 5 bases lay outside the gene matches. The CDR3 is made up of 14 amino acids. CDR1 and CDR2 from the germline V gene are SGHDT and YYEEEE. CDR3 sequence (DNA): TGTGCCAGCACGGGACAGGAACCGAACACTGAAGCTTTCTTT. It is translated as CASTGQEPNTEAFF.